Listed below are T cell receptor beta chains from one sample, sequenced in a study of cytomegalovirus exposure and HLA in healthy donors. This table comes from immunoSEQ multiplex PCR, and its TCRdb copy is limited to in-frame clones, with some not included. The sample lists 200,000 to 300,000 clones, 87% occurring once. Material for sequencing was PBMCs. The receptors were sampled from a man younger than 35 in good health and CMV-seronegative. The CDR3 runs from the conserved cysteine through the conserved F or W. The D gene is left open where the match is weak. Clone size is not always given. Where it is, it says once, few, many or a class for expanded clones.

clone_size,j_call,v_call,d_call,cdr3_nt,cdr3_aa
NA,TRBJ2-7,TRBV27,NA,TGTGCCAGCAGTTTAAGGCCAGGGCGCTCCTACGAGCAGTACTTC,CASSLRPGRSYEQYF
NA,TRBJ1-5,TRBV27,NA,TGTGCCAGTGCCACCGGTCGGGGAAACCAGCCCCAGCATTTT,CASATGRGNQPQHF
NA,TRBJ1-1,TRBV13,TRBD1,TGTGCCAGCACTCAGGGGGAGAGCACTGAAGCTTTCTTT,CASTQGESTEAFF
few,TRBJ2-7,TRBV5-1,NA,TGCGCCAGCAGCTTAGAAGGGGCGAAGCAGTACTTC,CASSLEGAKQYF
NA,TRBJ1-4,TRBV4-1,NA,TGCGCCAGCAGCCGCACAGGGCCCCAACGAGAAAAACTGTTTTTT,CASSRTGPQREKLFF
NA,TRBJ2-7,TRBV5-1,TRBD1,TGCGCCAGCAGTAGACAGGGCTACGAGCAGTACTTC,CASSRQGYEQYF
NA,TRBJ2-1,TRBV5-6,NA,TGTGCCAGCAGCTTTGCGGGCGGGCCCTCCTACAATGAGCAGTTCTTC,CASSFAGGPSYNEQFF
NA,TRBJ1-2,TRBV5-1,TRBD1,TGCGCCAGCAGCTTGCGGTCGGGACAGGGGGCGGTGAGCTACACCTTC,CASSLRSGQGAVSYTF
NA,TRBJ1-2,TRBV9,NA,TGTGCCAGCAGCGTGGACAGTAACTATGGCTACACCTTC,CASSVDSNYGYTF
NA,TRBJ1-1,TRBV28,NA,TGTGCCAGCAGTCCCGTCTTTACTGAAGCTTTCTTT,CASSPVFTEAFF
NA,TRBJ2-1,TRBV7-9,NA,TGTGCCAGCAGCCCTTATCCCAATGAGCAGTTCTTC,CASSPYPNEQFF
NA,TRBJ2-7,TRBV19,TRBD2,TGTGCCAGTAGTGGGACTAGCGGAAATCGCGAGCAGTACTTC,CASSGTSGNREQYF
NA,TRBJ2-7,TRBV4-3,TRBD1,TGCGCCAGCAGCCCGGGGACAGGACCCTCCTACGAGCAGTACTTC,CASSPGTGPSYEQYF
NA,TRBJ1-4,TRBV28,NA,TGTGCCAGCAGGAAATACAGGGAGAGTAATGAAAAACTGTTTTTT,CASRKYRESNEKLFF
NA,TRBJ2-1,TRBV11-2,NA,TGTGCCAGCAGCATAGGGCAGGGCTTCTACAATGAGCAGTTCTTC,CASSIGQGFYNEQFF
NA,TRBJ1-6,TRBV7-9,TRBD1,TGTGCCAGCAGCTTTGTGGGGACCGGGACAGGGTCGGGATCACCCCTCCACTTT,CASSFVGTGTGSGSPLHF